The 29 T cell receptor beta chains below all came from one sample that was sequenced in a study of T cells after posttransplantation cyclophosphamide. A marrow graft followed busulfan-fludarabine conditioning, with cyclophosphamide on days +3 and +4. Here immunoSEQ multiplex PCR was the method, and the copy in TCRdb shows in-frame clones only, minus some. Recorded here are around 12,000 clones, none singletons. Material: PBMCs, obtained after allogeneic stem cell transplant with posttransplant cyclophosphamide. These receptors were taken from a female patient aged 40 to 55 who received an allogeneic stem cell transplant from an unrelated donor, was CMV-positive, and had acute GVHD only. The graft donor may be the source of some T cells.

CDR3 sequence reads: CASSYRSVSYEQYF. The CDR3 bases are TGTGCCAGCAGTTACCGTTCGGTTTCCTACGAGCAGTACTTC. J is TRBJ2-5 and V is TRBV6-6, with D unresolved. The assigned J gene may be wrong: the sequence end matches TRBJ2-7 better. CDR3 length equals 14 residues. The germline V gene has CDR1 MNHNY and CDR2 SVGAGI (reference sequence).

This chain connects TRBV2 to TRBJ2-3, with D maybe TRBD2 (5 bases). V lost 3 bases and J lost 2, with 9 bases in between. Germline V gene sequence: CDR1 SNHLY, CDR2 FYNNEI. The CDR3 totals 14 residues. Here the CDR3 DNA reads TGTGCCAGCAGTGAGGGAGCTAACACAGATACGCAGTATTTT. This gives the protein CASSEGANTDTQYF.

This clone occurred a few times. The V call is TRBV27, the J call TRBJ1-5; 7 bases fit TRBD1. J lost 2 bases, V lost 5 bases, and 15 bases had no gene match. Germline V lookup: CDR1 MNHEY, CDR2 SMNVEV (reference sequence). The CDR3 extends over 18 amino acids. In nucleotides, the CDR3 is TGTGCCAGCAGTCCGGGGAACAGGGGATTGGGTGGCAATCAGCCCCAGCATTTT. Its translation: CASSPGNRGLGGNQPQHF.

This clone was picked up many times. The CDR3 loop reads CASSLSLASSLSSYEQYV. Here the CDR3 DNA reads TGCGCCAGCAGCTTGAGTCTAGCCAGCTCCTTAAGCTCCTACGAGCAGTACGTC. The chain is built from TRBV5-1 and TRBJ2-7, with TRBD2 as a possible D gene (5 bases). This CDR3 is 18 amino acids long. Deletions cut 1 base from V and 0 bases from J, with 20 bases between. The germline V gene encodes CDR1 SGHRS and CDR2 YFSETQ.

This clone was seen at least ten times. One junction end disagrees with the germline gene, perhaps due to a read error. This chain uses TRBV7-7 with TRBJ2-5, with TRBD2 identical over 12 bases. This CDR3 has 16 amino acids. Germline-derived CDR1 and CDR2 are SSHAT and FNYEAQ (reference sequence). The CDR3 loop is CASSPGLAGSQETQYF. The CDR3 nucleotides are TGTGCTAGCAGCCCTGGACTAGCGGGGTCCCAAGAGACCCAGTACTTC.

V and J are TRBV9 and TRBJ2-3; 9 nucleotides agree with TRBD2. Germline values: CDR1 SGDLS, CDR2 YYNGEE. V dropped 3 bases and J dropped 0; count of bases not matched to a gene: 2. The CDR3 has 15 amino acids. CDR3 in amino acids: CASSATSGSTDTQYF. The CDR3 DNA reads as TGTGCCAGCAGCGCCACTAGCGGGAGCACAGATACGCAGTATTTT.

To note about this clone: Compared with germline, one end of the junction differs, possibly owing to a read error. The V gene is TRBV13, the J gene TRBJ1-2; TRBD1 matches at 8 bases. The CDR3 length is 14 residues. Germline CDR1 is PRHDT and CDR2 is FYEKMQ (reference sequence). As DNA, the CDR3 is TGTGCCAGCAGCTTCCAGGGGGCTTGGAGTGGGTACAACTTC. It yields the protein CASSFQGAWSGYNF. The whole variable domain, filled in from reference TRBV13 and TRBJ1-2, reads AAGVIQSPRHLIKEKRETATLKCYPIPRHDTVYWYQQGPGQDPQFLISFYEKMQSDKGSIPDRFSAQQFSDYHSELNMSSLELGDSALYFCASSFQGAWSGYNFGSGTRLTVV.

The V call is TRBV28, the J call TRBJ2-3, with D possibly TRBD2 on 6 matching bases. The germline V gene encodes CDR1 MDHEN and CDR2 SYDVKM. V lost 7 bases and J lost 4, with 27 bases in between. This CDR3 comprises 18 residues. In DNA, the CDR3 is TGTGCCAGCACTCTTTGGGGGGAGCCGGGAGTCCAGGCAGATACGCAGTATTTT. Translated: CASTLWGEPGVQADTQYF.

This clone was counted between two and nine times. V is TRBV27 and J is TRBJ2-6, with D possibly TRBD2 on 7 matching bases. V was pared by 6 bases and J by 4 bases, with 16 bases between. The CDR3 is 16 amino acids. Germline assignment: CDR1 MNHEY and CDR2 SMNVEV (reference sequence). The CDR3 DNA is TGTGCCAGCAGAATAAGGTCGGGGGGCGGGGCCAACGTCCTGACTTTC. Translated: CASRIRSGGGANVLTF.

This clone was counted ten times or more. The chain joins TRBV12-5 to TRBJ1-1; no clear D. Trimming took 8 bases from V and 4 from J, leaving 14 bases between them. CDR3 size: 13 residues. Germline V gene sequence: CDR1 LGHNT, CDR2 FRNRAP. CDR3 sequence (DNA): TGTGCTAGTTCCCCCGGGAGGGTCACTGAAGCTTTCTTT. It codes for CASSPGRVTEAFF.

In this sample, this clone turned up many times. CDR3 in amino acids: CASGEVHTEAFF. The CDR3 DNA follows: TGTGCCAGCGGGGAGGTGCACACTGAAGCTTTCTTT. V gene TRBV2 combines with J gene TRBJ1-1, with D uncertain. Trimming removed 8 bases at V and 3 bases at J, with 10 bases between. Germline V gives CDR1 SNHLY, CDR2 FYNNEI. The CDR3 contains 12 residues. The whole variable domain, remainder taken from reference TRBV2 and TRBJ1-1, is EPEVTQTPSHQVTQMGQEVILRCVPISNHLYFYWYRQILGQKVEFLVSFYNNEISEKSEIFDDQFSVERPDGSNFTLKIRSTKLEDSAMYFCASGEVHTEAFFGQGTRLTVV.

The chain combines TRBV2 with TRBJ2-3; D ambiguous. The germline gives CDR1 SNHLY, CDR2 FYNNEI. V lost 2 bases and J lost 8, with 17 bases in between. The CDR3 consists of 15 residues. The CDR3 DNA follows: TGTGCCAGCAGTGAACCCACGGGTCCGGGTCGTACGCAGTATTTT. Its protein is CASSEPTGPGRTQYF.

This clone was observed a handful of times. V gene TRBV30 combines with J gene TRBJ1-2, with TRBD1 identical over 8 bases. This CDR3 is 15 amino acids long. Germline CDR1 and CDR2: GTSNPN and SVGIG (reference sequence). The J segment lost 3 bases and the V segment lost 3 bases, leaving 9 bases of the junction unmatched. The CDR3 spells CAWRASDRVDYGYTF. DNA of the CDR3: TGTGCCTGGAGAGCTTCGGACAGGGTAGACTATGGCTACACCTTC.

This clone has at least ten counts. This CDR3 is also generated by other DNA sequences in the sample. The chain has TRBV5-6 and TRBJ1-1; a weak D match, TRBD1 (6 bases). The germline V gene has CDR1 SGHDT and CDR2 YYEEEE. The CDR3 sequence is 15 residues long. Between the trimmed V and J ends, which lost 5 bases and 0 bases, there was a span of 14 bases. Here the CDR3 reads CASRLLQGLNTEAFF. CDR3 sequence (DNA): TGTGCCAGCAGATTACTCCAGGGGTTGAACACTGAAGCTTTCTTT. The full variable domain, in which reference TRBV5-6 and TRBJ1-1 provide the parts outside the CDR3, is DAGVTQSPTHLIKTRGQQVTLRCSPKSGHDTVSWYQQALGQGPQFIFQYYEEEERQRGNFPDRFSGHQFPNYSSELNVNALLLGDSALYLCASRLLQGLNTEAFFGQGTRLTVV.

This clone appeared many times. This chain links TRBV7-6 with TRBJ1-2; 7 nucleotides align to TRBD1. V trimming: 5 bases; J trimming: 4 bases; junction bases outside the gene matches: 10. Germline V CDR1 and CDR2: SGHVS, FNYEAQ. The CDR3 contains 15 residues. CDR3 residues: CASSPTTGSGYGYTF. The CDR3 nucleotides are TGTGCCAGCAGCCCGACGACAGGGTCCGGCTATGGCTACACCTTC.

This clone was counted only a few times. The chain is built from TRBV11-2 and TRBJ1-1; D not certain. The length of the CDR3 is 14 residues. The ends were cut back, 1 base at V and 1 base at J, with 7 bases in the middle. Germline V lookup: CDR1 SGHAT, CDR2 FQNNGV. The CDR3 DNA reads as TGTGCCAGCAGCTTAGCGTTCGGGAACACTGAAGCTTTCTTT. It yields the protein CASSLAFGNTEAFF.

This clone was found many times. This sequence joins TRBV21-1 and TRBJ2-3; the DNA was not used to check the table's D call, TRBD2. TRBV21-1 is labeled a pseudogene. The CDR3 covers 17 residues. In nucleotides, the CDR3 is TGTGCCACCCCATTTTTCGTTAGCGGGGGGAGCACAGATACGCAGTATTTT. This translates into CATPFFVSGGSTDTQYF.

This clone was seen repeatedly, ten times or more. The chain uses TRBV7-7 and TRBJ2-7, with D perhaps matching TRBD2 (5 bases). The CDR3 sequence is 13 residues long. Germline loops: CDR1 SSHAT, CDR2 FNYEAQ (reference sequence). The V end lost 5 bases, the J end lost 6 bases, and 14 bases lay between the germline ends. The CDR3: CASSLSGNGEQYF. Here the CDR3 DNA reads TGTGCCAGCAGCCTCTCGGGGAACGGCGAGCAGTACTTC. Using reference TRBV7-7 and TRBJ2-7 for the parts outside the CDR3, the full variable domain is GAGVSQSPRYKVTKRGQDVTLRCDPISSHATLYWYQQALGQGPEFLTYFNYEAQPDKSGLPSDRFSAERPEGSISTLTIQRTEQRDSAMYRCASSLSGNGEQYFGPGTRLTVT.

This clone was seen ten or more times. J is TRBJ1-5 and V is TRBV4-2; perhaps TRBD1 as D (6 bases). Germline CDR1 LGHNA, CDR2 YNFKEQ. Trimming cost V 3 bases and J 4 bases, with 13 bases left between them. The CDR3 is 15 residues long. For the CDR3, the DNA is TGTGCCAGCAGCCAGGCACAGGGACCTAATCAGCCCCAGCATTTT. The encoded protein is CASSQAQGPNQPQHF.

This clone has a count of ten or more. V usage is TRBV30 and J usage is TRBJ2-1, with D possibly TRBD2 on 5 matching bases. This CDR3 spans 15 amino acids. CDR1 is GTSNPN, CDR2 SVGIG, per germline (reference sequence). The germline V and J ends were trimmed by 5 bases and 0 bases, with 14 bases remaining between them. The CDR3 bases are TGTGCCTGGGGTAGCGCCTACAACTCCTACAATGAGCAGTTCTTC. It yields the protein CAWGSAYNSYNEQFF.

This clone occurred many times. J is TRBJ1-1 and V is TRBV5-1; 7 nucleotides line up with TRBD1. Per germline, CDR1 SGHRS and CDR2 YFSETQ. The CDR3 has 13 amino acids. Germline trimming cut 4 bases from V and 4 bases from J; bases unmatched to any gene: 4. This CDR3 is CASSATGATEAFF. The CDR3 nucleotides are TGCGCCAGCAGCGCAACAGGGGCCACTGAAGCTTTCTTT.

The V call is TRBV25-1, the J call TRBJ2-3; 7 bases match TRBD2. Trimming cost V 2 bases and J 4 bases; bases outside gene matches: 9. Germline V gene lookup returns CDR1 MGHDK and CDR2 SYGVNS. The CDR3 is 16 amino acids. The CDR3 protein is CASSEGNQRGSDTQYF. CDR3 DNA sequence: TGTGCCAGCAGTGAAGGTAATCAGCGGGGATCAGATACGCAGTATTTT.

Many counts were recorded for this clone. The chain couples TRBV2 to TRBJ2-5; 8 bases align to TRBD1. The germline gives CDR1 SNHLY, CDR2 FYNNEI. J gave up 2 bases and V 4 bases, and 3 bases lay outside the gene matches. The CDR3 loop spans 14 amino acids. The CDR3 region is CASSVGQEQETQYF. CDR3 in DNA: TGTGCCAGCAGTGTGGGACAGGAACAAGAGACCCAGTACTTC.

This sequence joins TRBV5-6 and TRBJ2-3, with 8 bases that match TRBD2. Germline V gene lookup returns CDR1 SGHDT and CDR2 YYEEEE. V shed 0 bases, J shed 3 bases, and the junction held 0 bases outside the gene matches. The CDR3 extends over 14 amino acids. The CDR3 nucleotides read TGTGCCAGCAGCTTGGGACTAGCGACAGATACGCAGTATTTT. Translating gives CASSLGLATDTQYF.

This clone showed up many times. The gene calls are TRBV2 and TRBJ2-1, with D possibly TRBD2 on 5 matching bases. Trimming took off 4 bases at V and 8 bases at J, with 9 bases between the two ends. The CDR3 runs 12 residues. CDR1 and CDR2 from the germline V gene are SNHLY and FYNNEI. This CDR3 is CASSVGSDEQFF. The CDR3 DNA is TGTGCCAGCAGTGTAGGGAGCGATGAGCAGTTCTTC.

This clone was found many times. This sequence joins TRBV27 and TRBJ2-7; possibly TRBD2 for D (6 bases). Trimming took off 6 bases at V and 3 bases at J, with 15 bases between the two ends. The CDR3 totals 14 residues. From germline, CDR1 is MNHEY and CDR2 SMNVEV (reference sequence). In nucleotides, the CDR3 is TGTGCCAGCAGGGGACTTCCGGTGAGCTACGAGCAGTACTTC. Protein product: CASRGLPVSYEQYF.

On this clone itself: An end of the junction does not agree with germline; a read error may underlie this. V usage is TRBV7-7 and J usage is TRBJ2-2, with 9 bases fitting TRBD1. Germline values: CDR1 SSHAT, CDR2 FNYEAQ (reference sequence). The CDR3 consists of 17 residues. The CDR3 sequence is CASSSRDRDSNTGELFF. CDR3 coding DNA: TGTGCTAGCAGCTCCCGGGACAGGGACTCGAACACCGGGGAGCTGTTTTTT.

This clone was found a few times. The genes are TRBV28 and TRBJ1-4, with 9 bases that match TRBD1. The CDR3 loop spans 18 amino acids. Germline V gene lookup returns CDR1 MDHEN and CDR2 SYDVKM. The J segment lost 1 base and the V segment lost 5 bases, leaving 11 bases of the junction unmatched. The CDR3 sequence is CASSPPGQGIITNEKLFF. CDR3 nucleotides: TGTGCCAGCAGTCCTCCGGGACAGGGAATAATAACTAATGAAAAACTGTTTTTT.

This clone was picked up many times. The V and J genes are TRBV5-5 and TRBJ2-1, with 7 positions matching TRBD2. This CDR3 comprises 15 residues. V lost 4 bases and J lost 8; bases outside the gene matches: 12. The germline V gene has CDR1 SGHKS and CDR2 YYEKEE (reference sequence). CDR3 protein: CASSTFWRGRHEQFF. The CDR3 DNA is TGTGCCAGCAGCACCTTCTGGCGGGGGAGGCATGAGCAGTTCTTC.